This T cell receptor beta chain was captured by sequencing in a study of shared clonotypes between healthy human individuals. The assay was immunoSEQ multiplex PCR, and TCRdb's table has in-frame clones only and misses some. The sample carries some 2 million clones, about 95% recorded once. This clone was seen just once. CD45RO-negative, CCR7-selected cells formed the naive CD8 fraction, which excluded terminally differentiated effector memory CD45RA+ cells. Looked up from germline, CDR1 is SGHRS and CDR2 is YFSETQ. The CDR3 consists of 14 residues. The V gene end was trimmed by 3 bases and the J gene end by 6 bases; junction bases not matched to a gene: 4.

Sequenced sample: naive CD8+ T cells sorted from blood. The chain links TRBV5-1 to TRBJ2-7; 12 bases agree with TRBD1. This TCR was sampled from a man between 18 and 35 years old in good health. The CDR3 nucleotides are TGCGCCAGCAGCTATGGGACAGGGGGCAGCGAGCAGTACTTC. It encodes CASSYGTGGSEQYF.